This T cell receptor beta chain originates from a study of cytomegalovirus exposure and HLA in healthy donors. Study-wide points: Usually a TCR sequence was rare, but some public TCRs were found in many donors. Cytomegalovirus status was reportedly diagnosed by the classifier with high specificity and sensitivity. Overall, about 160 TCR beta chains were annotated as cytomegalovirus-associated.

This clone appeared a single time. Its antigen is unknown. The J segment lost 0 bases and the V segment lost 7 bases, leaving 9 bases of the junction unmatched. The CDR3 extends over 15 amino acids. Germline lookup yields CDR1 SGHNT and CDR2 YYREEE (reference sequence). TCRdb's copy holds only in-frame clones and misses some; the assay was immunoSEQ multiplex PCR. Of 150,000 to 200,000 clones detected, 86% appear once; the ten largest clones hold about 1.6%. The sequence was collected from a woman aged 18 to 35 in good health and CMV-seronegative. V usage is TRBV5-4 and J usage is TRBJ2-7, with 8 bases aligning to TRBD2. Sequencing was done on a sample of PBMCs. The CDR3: CASGLPGGSSYEQYF. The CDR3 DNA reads TGTGCCAGCGGATTACCGGGGGGGAGCTCCTACGAGCAGTACTTC.